The 15 T cell receptor beta chains below were found in one sample sequenced in a study of T cell changes during pregnancy in multiple sclerosis. Libraries were prepared by immunoSEQ multiplex PCR; TCRdb keeps only in-frame clonotypes and omits some of them. The sample carries around 30,000 clones, roughly 90% recorded once. The source material was CD8+ T cells from peripheral blood mononuclear cells, sampled before pregnancy. The receptors come from a female donor with multiple sclerosis, enrolled in a pregnancy study.

The chain is built from TRBV5-1 and TRBJ2-3; possibly TRBD2 for D (5 bases). The CDR3 is 14 amino acids. CDR1 and CDR2 (germline): SGHRS, YFSETQ. With 4 bases removed from V and 6 bases from J, the gap between germline ends came to 15 bases. CDR3 DNA: TGCGCCAGCAGCCCGTTCACTAGTTATGATACGCAGTATTTT. Its translation is CASSPFTSYDTQYF.

The chain carries TRBV15 and TRBJ2-7; tentative D call: TRBD2 (6 bases). Germline V gives CDR1 LNHNV, CDR2 YYDKDF (reference sequence). Trimming pared 0 bases from V and 3 bases from J, leaving 9 bases between. The CDR3 runs 14 residues. The CDR3 spells CATSRDLEGYEQYF. CDR3 DNA: TGTGCCACCAGCAGAGATCTGGAGGGCTACGAGCAGTACTTC.

The chain uses TRBV7-9 and TRBJ1-5; perhaps TRBD1 as D (5 bases). Germline V CDR1 and CDR2: SEHNR, FQNEAQ (reference sequence). This CDR3 is built from 15 residues. V was shortened by 4 bases and J by 5 bases, with 15 bases between the two germline ends. CDR3 sequence (DNA): TGTGCCAGCAGCTCGACTCAGGGTGGGGATCAGCCCCAGCATTTT. This sequence encodes CASSSTQGGDQPQHF. Filled out from reference TRBV7-9 and TRBJ1-5, the complete variable domain reads DTGVSQNPRHKITKRGQNVTFRCDPISEHNRLYWYRQTLGQGPEFLTYFQNEAQLEKSRLLSDRFSAERPKGSFSTLEIQRTEQGDSAMYLCASSSTQGGDQPQHFGDGTRLSIL.

V and J are TRBV6-1 and TRBJ2-3; D is possibly TRBD2 (6 bases). The CDR3 sequence is 14 residues long. CDR1 is MNHNS, CDR2 SASEGT, per germline. V was trimmed by 6 bases and J by 4 bases, leaving 14 bases between them. As DNA, the CDR3 is TGTGCCAGCAGGGTGACTAGTTCCCCAGATACGCAGTATTTT. Translating it yields CASRVTSSPDTQYF.

The V call is TRBV6-5, the J call TRBJ2-1; D ambiguous. The CDR3 is made up of 16 amino acids. Looked up from germline, CDR1 is MNHEY and CDR2 is SVGAGI. Trimming took 0 bases from V and 4 from J, leaving 13 bases between them. The CDR3 region has the DNA TGTGCCAGCAGTTACTCGGTAGCTTTTAAATACAATGAGCAGTTCTTC. It specifies CASSYSVAFKYNEQFF.

The chain has TRBV5-4 and TRBJ1-1, with D hard to call. Trimming took 1 base from V and 0 from J, leaving 10 bases between them. The germline CDR1 and CDR2 sequences are SGHNT and YYREEE (reference sequence). This CDR3 has 15 amino acids. CDR3 DNA: TGTGCCAGCAGCTTGAAATCAGATTTGAACACTGAAGCTTTCTTT. Protein: CASSLKSDLNTEAFF.

A single count supports this clone. The chain carries TRBV4-3 and TRBJ2-3, with 15 bases matching TRBD2. V was clipped by 3 bases and J by 6 bases; unmatched bases: 10. This CDR3 is built from 18 residues. Germline V gene sequence: CDR1 LGHNA, CDR2 YSLEER. The CDR3 protein is CASSQATGTSGGWDTQYF. The CDR3 coding sequence is TGCGCCAGCAGCCAGGCCACCGGGACTAGCGGGGGGTGGGATACGCAGTATTTT.

CDR3 loop: CASRGGRDTGELFF. Written as DNA, the CDR3 is TGTGCCAGCAGGGGGGGGCGCGACACCGGGGAGCTGTTTTTT. The rearrangement uses TRBV7-9 and TRBJ2-2; the D gene is possibly TRBD2 (7 bases). Trimming took 6 bases from V and 3 from J, leaving 11 bases between them. The length of the CDR3 is 14 residues. Germline V gene sequence: CDR1 SEHNR, CDR2 FQNEAQ (reference sequence). The full variable domain, in which reference TRBV7-9 and TRBJ2-2 provide the parts outside the CDR3, is DTGVSQNPRHKITKRGQNVTFRCDPISEHNRLYWYRQTLGQGPEFLTYFQNEAQLEKSRLLSDRFSAERPKGSFSTLEIQRTEQGDSAMYLCASRGGRDTGELFFGEGSRLTVL.

The chain is built from TRBV6-4 and TRBJ2-1, with 10 bases matching TRBD2. This CDR3 is built from 16 residues. The germline gives CDR1 MRHNA, CDR2 SNTAGT. V lost 3 bases to trimming and J lost 1 base; unmatched junction nucleotides: 3. CDR3 residues: CASSDSGGLSYNEQFF. DNA of the CDR3: TGTGCCAGCAGTGATAGCGGGGGGCTATCCTACAATGAGCAGTTCTTC.

As for this clone: Other nucleotide sequences in the sample specify the same CDR3. This chain uses TRBV5-1 with TRBJ1-1; 7 nucleotides agree with TRBD1. V trimming: 2 bases; J trimming: 1 base; junction bases outside the gene matches: 5. Looked up from germline, CDR1 is SGHRS and CDR2 is YFSETQ. The CDR3 is made up of 15 amino acids. CDR3 DNA: TGCGCCAGCAGCTTCGGAACAGGGGAGAACACTGAAGCTTTCTTT. This gives the protein CASSFGTGENTEAFF.

The chain has TRBV19 and TRBJ2-7; 7 bases are shared with TRBD1. Germline-derived CDR1 and CDR2 are LNHDA and SQIVND (reference sequence). The CDR3 is made up of 15 amino acids. Losses at the gene ends were 1 base for V and 4 bases for J; bases not matched to a gene: 7. The chain's CDR3 is CASSIGGGAFYEQYF. DNA of the CDR3: TGTGCCAGTAGTATAGGAGGGGGCGCGTTTTACGAGCAGTACTTC.

The count of this clone is one. The chain employs TRBV9 and TRBJ2-2, with TRBD1 as a possible D gene (6 bases). CDR1 SGDLS and CDR2 YYNGEE come from the germline V gene. The CDR3 runs 15 residues. Trimming left V 0 bases short and J 5 bases short, with 11 bases between. The CDR3 nucleotides are TGTGCCAGCAGCGTAGCTGGACAGATGACCGGGGAGCTGTTTTTT. Residues: CASSVAGQMTGELFF.

The gene calls are TRBV27 and TRBJ2-7, with D possibly TRBD1 on 5 matching bases. Trimming cost V 6 bases and J 7 bases, with 16 bases left between them. This CDR3 has 13 amino acids. Germline assignment: CDR1 MNHEY and CDR2 SMNVEV (reference sequence). CDR3 sequence: CASSPTAPVEQYF. CDR3 sequence (DNA): TGTGCCAGCAGCCCGACAGCCCCGGTGGAGCAGTACTTC.

The V gene is TRBV16, the J gene TRBJ2-7; a weak D match, TRBD1 (5 bases). The CDR3 is 15 amino acids. Trimming took 0 bases from V and 3 from J, leaving 12 bases between them. Germline V gene lookup returns CDR1 KGHSY and CDR2 FQNENV. As DNA, the CDR3 is TGTGCCAGCAGCCAATCGCCAGGGTCGAGCTACGAGCAGTACTTC. It yields the protein CASSQSPGSSYEQYF.

The chain combines TRBV7-9 with TRBJ1-4; TRBD1 matches at 9 bases. After removal of 5 bases from V and 7 bases from J, the junction contained 14 bases not matched to a gene. Germline lookup yields CDR1 SEHNR and CDR2 FQNEAQ (reference sequence). This CDR3 has 17 amino acids. The CDR3 region is CASSAPGQGEGSEKLFF. For the CDR3, the DNA is TGTGCCAGCAGCGCACCGGGACAGGGAGAGGGTAGTGAAAAACTGTTTTTT.